The clone carrying this T cell receptor beta chain was seen many times. The J segment lost 4 bases and the V segment lost 6 bases, leaving 3 bases of the junction unmatched. The CDR3 is made up of 13 amino acids. Germline V gives CDR1 LNHDA, CDR2 SQIVND (reference sequence). Amplified TCR beta CDR3 regions came from RNA transcripts. A first-round RT-PCR of the TCR CDR3 used the HTBI primer set. TCRdb fed the multiplex PCR reads into MiXCR, producing one record per CDR3 protein. This sample has around 200,000 distinct CDR3 sequences, with approximately 20% found just once. This record comes from a study of T cells in Graves' hyperthyroidism and ophthalmopathy.

Sequenced sample: blood. This receptor was obtained from a middle-aged man with Graves' hyperthyroidism. This sequence joins TRBV19 and TRBJ2-5; TRBD1 matches 9 bases. The CDR3 spells CASSQDRGETQYF. CDR3 coding DNA: TGTGCCAGTAGCCAGGACAGGGGAGAGACCCAGTACTTC.